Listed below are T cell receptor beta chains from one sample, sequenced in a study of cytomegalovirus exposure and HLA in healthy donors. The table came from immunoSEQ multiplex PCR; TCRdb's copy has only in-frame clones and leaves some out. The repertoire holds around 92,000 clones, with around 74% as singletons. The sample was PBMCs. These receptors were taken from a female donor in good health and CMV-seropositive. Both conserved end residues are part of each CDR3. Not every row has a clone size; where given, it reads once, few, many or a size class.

CDR3 protein: CASSAKQPGNTIYF
J gene: TRBJ1-3
V gene: TRBV2
clone size: NA

CDR3 protein: CASSWGLQETQYF
J gene: TRBJ2-5
V gene: TRBV5-1
clone size: NA

CDR3 protein: CASSIWTGSNGYTF
J gene: TRBJ1-2
V gene: TRBV28
clone size: many

CDR3 protein: CASSTGLAGLTDTQYF
J gene: TRBJ2-3
V gene: TRBV5-1
clone size: NA

CDR3 protein: CASTRTGWGTEAFF
J gene: TRBJ1-1
V gene: TRBV6-5
clone size: NA

CDR3 protein: CASSQEGVAGKNEQFF
J gene: TRBJ2-1
V gene: TRBV4-1
clone size: NA

CDR3 protein: CASSLPARGSPLDEQFF
J gene: TRBJ2-1
V gene: TRBV5-1
clone size: NA

CDR3 protein: CASSFSGWHQPQHF
J gene: TRBJ1-5
V gene: TRBV27
clone size: NA

CDR3 protein: CASSPQGRQETQYF
J gene: TRBJ2-5
V gene: TRBV19
clone size: NA

CDR3 protein: CASSEKTSGSETQYF
J gene: TRBJ2-5
V gene: TRBV2
clone size: NA

CDR3 protein: CASSAGQGRSPLHF
J gene: TRBJ1-6
V gene: TRBV9
clone size: NA

CDR3 protein: CASSGVGGTEAFF
J gene: TRBJ1-1
V gene: TRBV6-1
clone size: NA

CDR3 protein: CASRRQGADTQYF
J gene: TRBJ2-3
V gene: TRBV6-5
clone size: NA

CDR3 protein: CASGLGQAGYGYTF
J gene: TRBJ1-2
V gene: TRBV5-1
clone size: few

CDR3 protein: CASSPGWQGAGEAFF
J gene: TRBJ1-1
V gene: TRBV18
clone size: NA

CDR3 protein: CAWSADSYNEQFF
J gene: TRBJ2-1
V gene: TRBV30
clone size: NA

CDR3 protein: CASSPRGIRTSGANVLTF
J gene: TRBJ2-6
V gene: TRBV5-4
clone size: NA

CDR3 protein: CASSQLPQVPSGNTIYF
J gene: TRBJ1-3
V gene: TRBV4-1
clone size: once

CDR3 protein: CASSYLGHAYEQYF
J gene: TRBJ2-7
V gene: TRBV6-6
clone size: NA

CDR3 protein: CASRARLAGELRDTQYF
J gene: TRBJ2-3
V gene: TRBV6-4
clone size: few

CDR3 protein: CAGYYGGNTEAFF
J gene: TRBJ1-1
V gene: TRBV19
clone size: NA

CDR3 protein: CASSQVSWNTEAFF
J gene: TRBJ1-1
V gene: TRBV4-3
clone size: NA

CDR3 protein: CASSRGVAGVDTQYF
J gene: TRBJ2-3
V gene: TRBV7-8
clone size: NA

CDR3 protein: CASSVIAGGQETQYF
J gene: TRBJ2-5
V gene: TRBV9
clone size: NA

CDR3 protein: CASSYDRNQPQHF
J gene: TRBJ1-5
V gene: TRBV6-5
clone size: NA

CDR3 protein: CASSHYPLGTSGGIYEQYF
J gene: TRBJ2-7
V gene: TRBV4-2
clone size: once

CDR3 protein: CASSLVGGGAWDEQYF
J gene: TRBJ2-7
V gene: TRBV5-1
clone size: NA

CDR3 protein: CASSLGREIYGYTF
J gene: TRBJ1-2
V gene: TRBV5-6
clone size: once

CDR3 protein: CASSLAGGVHTQYF
J gene: TRBJ2-3
V gene: TRBV6-5
clone size: NA

CDR3 protein: CASSPGTGVSRETQYF
J gene: TRBJ2-5
V gene: TRBV7-8
clone size: NA

CDR3 protein: CSARTSTNYNEQFF
J gene: TRBJ2-1
V gene: TRBV29-1
clone size: NA

CDR3 protein: CASSSRGGMNTEAFF
J gene: TRBJ1-1
V gene: TRBV5-1
clone size: NA

CDR3 protein: CSVRPGLAGEPPLF
J gene: TRBJ2-1
V gene: TRBV29-1
clone size: NA

CDR3 protein: CASRRLAGTYEQYF
J gene: TRBJ2-7
V gene: TRBV27
clone size: NA

CDR3 protein: CSVEPGQGYGYTF
J gene: TRBJ1-2
V gene: TRBV29-1
clone size: NA

CDR3 protein: CASSPPPGIGQYF
J gene: TRBJ2-3
V gene: TRBV7-6
clone size: NA

CDR3 protein: CASSLGLAYEQYF
J gene: TRBJ2-7
V gene: TRBV7-8
clone size: NA

CDR3 protein: CAWSGRAAGELFF
J gene: TRBJ2-2
V gene: TRBV30
clone size: NA

CDR3 protein: CASSEWASNEKLFF
J gene: TRBJ1-4
V gene: TRBV10-2
clone size: NA

CDR3 protein: CASRRRDSQETQYF
J gene: TRBJ2-5
V gene: TRBV2
clone size: NA

CDR3 protein: CASSTKAIYEQYF
J gene: TRBJ2-7
V gene: TRBV10-1
clone size: NA

CDR3 protein: CSVVDGRTGSNQPQHF
J gene: TRBJ1-5
V gene: TRBV29-1
clone size: NA

CDR3 protein: CASSYEGRQGNTIYF
J gene: TRBJ1-3
V gene: TRBV11-2
clone size: many

CDR3 protein: CAWRSGQRKNSPLHF
J gene: TRBJ1-6
V gene: TRBV30
clone size: NA

CDR3 protein: CASSQDERTGELFF
J gene: TRBJ2-2
V gene: TRBV4-1
clone size: NA

CDR3 protein: CASSLYNQPQHF
J gene: TRBJ1-5
V gene: TRBV7-9
clone size: once

CDR3 protein: CASSRVAGGSTDTQYF
J gene: TRBJ2-3
V gene: TRBV7-6
clone size: NA

CDR3 protein: CATTKDRGASYEQYF
J gene: TRBJ2-7
V gene: TRBV15
clone size: NA

CDR3 protein: CSVESLNYGYTF
J gene: TRBJ1-2
V gene: TRBV29-1
clone size: NA

CDR3 protein: CASSADRKNTEAFF
J gene: TRBJ1-1
V gene: TRBV5-1
clone size: NA

CDR3 protein: CSVEARGETQYF
J gene: TRBJ2-5
V gene: TRBV29-1
clone size: NA

CDR3 protein: CATSRPRAGVLSGANVLTF
J gene: TRBJ2-6
V gene: TRBV19
clone size: few

CDR3 protein: CASSQEGPGGPNEKLFF
J gene: TRBJ1-4
V gene: TRBV4-2
clone size: NA

CDR3 protein: CASIGTPKDNEQFF
J gene: TRBJ2-1
V gene: TRBV7-6
clone size: NA

CDR3 protein: CASTPSGGALYEQYF
J gene: TRBJ2-7
V gene: TRBV28
clone size: once

CDR3 protein: CASSSGALSYNSPLHF
J gene: TRBJ1-6
V gene: TRBV5-1
clone size: few

CDR3 protein: CASSLGLAGRRFF
J gene: TRBJ2-1
V gene: TRBV7-2
clone size: NA

CDR3 protein: CASSFLSGGAVETQYF
J gene: TRBJ2-5
V gene: TRBV4-1
clone size: NA

CDR3 protein: CASSLGGGGYTF
J gene: TRBJ1-2
V gene: TRBV28
clone size: NA